The 23 T cell receptor beta chains below were found in one sample sequenced in a study of CD8+CD57+ T cells in acquired aplastic anemia. Using genomic DNA as the template, TCR beta VDJ and CDR3 profiling was carried out. TCRdb reprocessed the reads with MiXCR, giving one entry per CDR3 protein. The table includes more than 150,000 distinct CDR3 sequences, under 55% detected once. Source material: sorted CD4+, CD8+, or CD8+CD57+ T cells (not recorded which) from PBMCs. These receptor sequences come from a human donor in good health.

This clonotype was recorded at least ten times. This chain uses TRBV2 with TRBJ2-3; D not certain. The V gene lost 5 bases and the J gene lost 0 bases, with 12 bases spanning the gap. The CDR3 runs 15 residues. Germline CDR1 and CDR2: SNHLY and FYNNEI. The CDR3 DNA sequence: TGTGCCAGCAGTATCGTCAAAACTAGCACAGATACGCAGTATTTT. Protein product: CASSIVKTSTDTQYF.

The chain links TRBV2 to TRBJ2-3; D remains unclear. The CDR3 runs to 12 residues. Germline CDR1 SNHLY, CDR2 FYNNEI. Trimming took 6 bases from V and 0 from J, leaving 4 bases between them. The CDR3 sequence: CASRGSTDTQYF. CDR3 DNA sequence: TGTGCCAGCAGGGGGAGCACAGATACGCAGTATTTT.

This clonotype came up a few times. A much larger clone differs from this one at a single base, so this may be a read error. The V gene is TRBV4-1, the J gene TRBJ2-5; D might be TRBD2 (6 bases). CDR3 length equals 14 residues. Trimming removed 2 bases from V and 9 bases from J, with 16 bases in between. CDR1 is MGHRA and CDR2 is YSYEKL in the germline V gene. CDR3 protein: CASSQRDLGEAQYF. The CDR3 coding sequence is TGCGCCAGCAGCCAACGGGATTTGGGGGAGGCCCAGTACTTC.

About this clonotype: This sequence may be a read error, since a much larger clone differs from it by one base. V usage is TRBV5-1 and J usage is TRBJ1-1; D is unclear. This CDR3 region has 13 residues. The germline CDR1 and CDR2 sequences are SGHRS and YFSETQ. V lost 4 bases to trimming and J lost 0 bases, with 7 bases between them. The CDR3 DNA reads TGCGCCAGCAGCCCTTACATGAACACTGAAGCTTTCTTT. Translating it yields CASSPYMNTEAFF.

At least ten counts were recorded for this clonotype. The chain joins TRBV7-2 to TRBJ2-2; 9 bases map to TRBD2. V shed 5 bases, J shed 0 bases, and the junction held 1 base outside the gene matches. The CDR3 length is 15 residues. Germline loops: CDR1 SGHTA, CDR2 FQGNSA. CDR3 nucleotide sequence: TGTGCCAGCAGCCCTAGCGGGACGAACACCGGGGAGCTGTTTTTT. It is translated as CASSPSGTNTGELFF.

This rearrangement joins TRBV2 to TRBJ1-2, with 7 bases identical to TRBD1. CDR1 and CDR2 (germline): SNHLY, FYNNEI. This CDR3 has 12 amino acids. With V trimmed by 7 bases and J by 5 bases, 4 bases remained unmatched. The CDR3 here is CASKQGTYGYTF. CDR3 bases: TGTGCCAGCAAACAGGGGACATATGGCTACACCTTC.

The chain recombines TRBV18 with TRBJ2-7; D uncertain. The CDR3 loop spans 14 amino acids. Trimming removed 2 bases at V and 5 bases at J, with 13 bases between. The germline gives CDR1 KGHSH, CDR2 LQKENI. CDR3 amino acids: CASSPAADAHEQYF. The CDR3 region has the DNA TGTGCCAGCTCACCAGCGGCCGACGCCCACGAGCAGTACTTC.

This clonotype was recorded once. In this CDR3 the conserved last residue, phenylalanine or tryptophan, is missing, so a read error is likely. J is TRBJ1-2 and V is TRBV20-1; 7 bases line up with TRBD1. V shed 0 bases, J shed 1 base, and the junction held 2 bases outside the gene matches. The CDR3 has 14 amino acids. Per germline, CDR1 DFQATT and CDR2 SNEGSKA (reference sequence). CDR3 DNA sequence: TGCAGTGCTAGAGAAGGGGGCCGTAACTATGGCTACACCCTC. This codes for CSAREGGRNYGYTL.

Of note for this clonotype: As the CDR3 is not closed by the conserved phenylalanine or tryptophan, this likely results from a read error. J is TRBJ2-7 and V is TRBV20-1, with D possibly TRBD2 on 5 matching bases. CDR3 length equals 15 residues. Germline V gives CDR1 DFQATT, CDR2 SNEGSKA (reference sequence). The CDR3 spells CSARDRVGAAYEQYL. In DNA, the CDR3 is TGCAGCGCTAGAGATCGGGTGGGAGCGGCCTACGAGCAGTACCTC.

This clonotype was observed many times. The chain is built from TRBV9 and TRBJ2-2; 8 bases match TRBD2. In germline, CDR1 is SGDLS, CDR2 YYNGEE. The CDR3 contains 17 residues. V was clipped by 0 bases and J by 1 base; unmatched bases: 5. CDR3 amino acids: CASSVVSSGGNTGELFF. For the CDR3, the DNA is TGTGCCAGCAGCGTAGTTTCGAGCGGGGGGAACACCGGGGAGCTGTTTTTT.

About this clonotype itself: It may be a read error: a sequence one base away is much more abundant. Since no conserved phenylalanine or tryptophan closes the CDR3, a read error is the likely cause. The V gene is TRBV24-1, the J gene TRBJ2-7, with TRBD1 matching 9 bases. The CDR3 extends over 14 amino acids. Per the germline V gene, CDR1 is KGHDR and CDR2 is SFDVKD. The DNA for the CDR3 is TGTGCCAGCAGTCGGGACAGGGAGATGGACGAGCAGTACCTC. This sequence encodes CASSRDREMDEQYL.

This clonotype has at least ten counts. The chain combines TRBV7-9 with TRBJ1-4; no firm D call. This CDR3 is 16 amino acids long. Trimming pared 2 bases from V and 0 bases from J, leaving 10 bases between. Germline assignment: CDR1 SEHNR and CDR2 FQNEAQ (reference sequence). DNA of the CDR3: TGTGCCAGCAGCTTAATGGGCTATTCAACTAATGAAAAACTGTTTTTT. Amino acid sequence: CASSLMGYSTNEKLFF.

V is TRBV2 and J is TRBJ2-5; no definite D call. Germline V gene data show CDR1 as SNHLY and CDR2 as FYNNEI. This CDR3 spans 13 amino acids. Between the trimmed V and J ends, which lost 11 bases and 4 bases, there was a span of 17 bases. CDR3 protein: CASSKVLRETQYF. CDR3 DNA sequence: TGTGCCTCATCTAAGGTGCTGCGAGAGACCCAGTACTTC. The variable domain in full, completed from reference TRBV2 and TRBJ2-5, reads EPEVTQTPSHQVTQMGQEVILRCVPISNHLYFYWYRQILGQKVEFLVSFYNNEISEKSEIFDDQFSVERPDGSNFTLKIRSTKLEDSAMYFCASSKVLRETQYFGPGTRLLVL.

To note about this clonotype: A read error may account for a junction end that differs from germline. The J gene is TRBJ2-7, the V gene TRBV20-1; no definite D call. Germline lookup yields CDR1 DFQATT and CDR2 SNEGSKA (reference sequence). The length of the CDR3 is 13 residues. CDR3 DNA sequence: TGCAGTGCTCCCCGACCAGGAACCTACGAGCAGTACTTT. The encoded protein is CSAPRPGTYEQYF.

This chain joins TRBV6-1 and TRBJ2-5; D gene unclear. Deletions cut 8 bases from V and 1 base from J, with 14 bases between. Germline CDR1 MNHNS, CDR2 SASEGT. The CDR3 has 14 amino acids. CDR3 DNA: TGTGCCAGCCGAGAACGAGAGTTCCAAGAGACCCAGTACTTC. It encodes CASREREFQETQYF.

This clonotype was counted many times. The rearrangement joins TRBV9 to TRBJ2-7; D might be TRBD2 (6 bases). CDR3 length: 15 residues. The V end lost 0 bases, the J end lost 4 bases, and 14 bases lay between the germline ends. Germline V gene data show CDR1 as SGDLS and CDR2 as YYNGEE. The CDR3: CASSVEGGKLYEQYF. CDR3 nucleotides: TGTGCCAGCAGCGTAGAGGGCGGGAAATTGTACGAGCAGTACTTC.

The gene calls are TRBV6-6 and TRBJ2-5; no reliable D call. The germline CDR1 and CDR2 sequences are MNHNY and SVGAGI (reference sequence). Trimming cost V 5 bases and J 5 bases, with 9 bases left between them. The CDR3 runs 12 residues. CDR3 residues: CASSQLKETQYF. In DNA, the CDR3 is TGTGCCAGCAGTCAGCTAAAGGAGACCCAGTACTTC.

This clonotype showed up just a few times. Written as DNA, the CDR3 is TGTGCCAGCAGCGTAGCCAACAATGAGCAGTTCTTC. Amino acid sequence: CASSVANNEQFF. The genes are TRBV9 and TRBJ2-1; D is ambiguous. V was shortened by 0 bases and J by 5 bases, with 3 bases between the two germline ends. This CDR3 region has 12 residues. The V gene's germline CDR1 is SGDLS and CDR2 YYNGEE.

This clonotype has at least ten counts. The gene calls are TRBV5-1 and TRBJ2-7, with D perhaps given as TRBD1 or TRBD2 (6 bases each). The ends were cut back, 4 bases at V and 5 bases at J, with 16 bases in the middle. From germline, CDR1 is SGHRS and CDR2 YFSETQ. The CDR3 runs 14 residues. CDR3: CASSNEGGRNEQYF. The CDR3 DNA is TGCGCCAGCAGCAATGAGGGGGGTCGGAACGAGCAGTACTTC.

This clonotype showed up many times. The V gene is TRBV11-2, the J gene TRBJ2-7; TRBD1 matches at 7 bases. The CDR3 has 14 residues. The trim removed 5 bases at V and 3 bases at J, leaving 7 bases unmatched. CDR1 and CDR2 from the germline V gene are SGHAT and FQNNGV. CDR3 in DNA: TGTGCCAGCAGCCTCCCGGGACAGATCTACGAGCAGTACTTC. Protein sequence: CASSLPGQIYEQYF.

This clonotype was found many times. CDR3 coding DNA: TGCGCCAGCAGCCAAGACCGGGGGCTTTCCTACGAGCAGTACTTC. Residues: CASSQDRGLSYEQYF. The chain combines TRBV4-1 with TRBJ2-7; tentatively, D is TRBD1 or TRBD2 (6 bases each). Trimming took 0 bases from V and 1 from J, leaving 10 bases between them. Looked up from germline, CDR1 is MGHRA and CDR2 is YSYEKL. CDR3 length: 15 residues.

This clonotype appeared many times. The chain couples TRBV2 to TRBJ1-5; D might be TRBD1 (5 bases). Trimming pared 3 bases from V and 3 bases from J, leaving 9 bases between. CDR1 SNHLY and CDR2 FYNNEI come from the germline V gene. There are 14 residues in the CDR3. CDR3 residues: CASSDLTVNQPQHF. CDR3 bases: TGTGCCAGCAGTGATCTGACAGTCAATCAGCCCCAGCATTTT.

This chain connects TRBV7-2 to TRBJ2-7; tentative D call: TRBD2 (6 bases). V was pared by 1 base and J by 4 bases, with 11 bases between. CDR3 size: 14 residues. Germline assignment: CDR1 SGHTA and CDR2 FQGNSA. The CDR3, as DNA: TGTGCCAGCAGCTTAGGGACTAACTTGTACGAGCAGTACTTC. The encoded protein is CASSLGTNLYEQYF.